One T cell receptor (beta chain) is described in this entry. Its specificity is unknown. This sample is part of a study of shared clonotypes between healthy human individuals. Overall study findings and caveats: Estimated richness was generally greater in naive than memory subsets. Genetic and exposure-history diversity was limited by the few donors.

Template for every sorted-subset replicate PCR totaled around 200 ng DNA, roughly 30,000 T cell genomes. Authors' analysis steps: Filtering differed because ImmunoSEQ produced junction-only sequences that carried no quality scores. The method was immunoSEQ multiplex PCR; TCRdb's version includes in-frame clones alone and lacks a portion of them. The DNA was the basis for D and trimming; V, J and clone size are from that table. The sample carries 2 million to 2.5 million clones, approximately 94% recorded once. The specimen sequenced was naive CD4+ T cells sorted from blood. The subset denotes: CD45RA+ positively selected. The TCR sequence derives from a man younger than 30 in good health.

The CDR3 bases are TGTGCCAGTAGAGCGGTAAGGACGAACACCGGGGAGCTGTTTTTT. Protein sequence: CASRAVRTNTGELFF. The chain uses TRBV19 and TRBJ2-2; D possibly corresponds to TRBD2 (5 bases). The CDR3 totals 15 residues. The V and J ends lost 6 bases and 0 bases respectively, with 11 bases between them. Germline loops: CDR1 LNHDA, CDR2 SQIVND (reference sequence). The entire variable domain, with the rest obtained from reference TRBV19 and TRBJ2-2, is as follows: DGGITQSPKYLFRKEGQNVTLSCEQNLNHDAMYWYRQDPGQGLRLIYYSQIVNDFQKGDIAEGYSVSREKKESFPLTVTSAQKNPTAFYLCASRAVRTNTGELFFGEGSRLTVL.